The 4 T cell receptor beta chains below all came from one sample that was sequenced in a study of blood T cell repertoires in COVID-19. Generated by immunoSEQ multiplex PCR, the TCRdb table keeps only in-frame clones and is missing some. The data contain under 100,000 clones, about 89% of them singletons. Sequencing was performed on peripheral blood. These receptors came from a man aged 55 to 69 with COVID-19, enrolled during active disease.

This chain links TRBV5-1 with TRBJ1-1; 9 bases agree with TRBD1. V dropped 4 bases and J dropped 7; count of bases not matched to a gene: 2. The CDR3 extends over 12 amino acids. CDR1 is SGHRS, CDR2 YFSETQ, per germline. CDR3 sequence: CASSEGQGEAFF. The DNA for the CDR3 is TGCGCCAGCAGCGAGGGACAGGGTGAAGCTTTCTTT.

The CDR3 nucleotides read TGTGCCAGCAGTTGGACAGGGGGCGCCGTGAACACTGAAGCTTTCTTT. Residues: CASSWTGGAVNTEAFF. The V and J genes are TRBV2 and TRBJ1-1; 11 nucleotides agree with TRBD1. Germline V gene sequence: CDR1 SNHLY, CDR2 FYNNEI. This CDR3 spans 16 amino acids. V lost 5 bases to trimming and J lost 0 bases; unmatched junction nucleotides: 5.

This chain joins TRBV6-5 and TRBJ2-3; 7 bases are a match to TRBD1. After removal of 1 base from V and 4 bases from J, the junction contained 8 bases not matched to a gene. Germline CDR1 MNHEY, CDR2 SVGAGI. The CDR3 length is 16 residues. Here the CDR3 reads CASSYLGTAVADTQYF. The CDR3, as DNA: TGTGCCAGCAGTTACTTGGGGACAGCAGTCGCAGATACGCAGTATTTT.

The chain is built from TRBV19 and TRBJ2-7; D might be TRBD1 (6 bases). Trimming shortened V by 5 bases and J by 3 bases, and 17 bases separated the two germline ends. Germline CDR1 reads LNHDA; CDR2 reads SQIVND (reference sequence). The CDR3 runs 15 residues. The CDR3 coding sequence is TGTGCCAGTAGTGCGTCAGGGGCGGCCCTCTACGAGCAGTACTTC. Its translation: CASSASGAALYEQYF.